What follows are 25 T cell receptor beta chains derived from one specimen sequenced in a study of post-analysis software for immune sequencing data. No antigen is known for these receptors. The authors incorporated unique molecular identifiers into the TCR beta cDNA libraries. Each CDR3 protein is one row after TCRdb ran MiXCR on the PCR reads. The top ten clones hold approximately 7.7% of a sample with 430,000 or so distinct CDR3 sequences, 35% to 45% of them seen once. Notes on the study in general: Patients showed TRBV5-6, TRBV5-1 and TRBV20-1 among four to six TRBV segments more frequent than in controls.

Sequencing used blood. Every receptor here comes from a girl aged 2 to 10 with multiple sclerosis.

In nucleotides, the CDR3 is TGCAGCGTTCCCCTGGGAGAAGGGAGCACTGAAGCTTTCTTT. Translating gives CSVPLGEGSTEAFF. This rearrangement joins TRBV29-1 to TRBJ1-1; D gene uncertain. With 5 bases removed from V and 4 bases from J, the gap between germline ends came to 17 bases. Germline CDR1 and CDR2: SQVTM and ANQGSEA. The CDR3 covers 14 residues.

A single count supports this clonotype. The gene calls are TRBV24-1 and TRBJ2-1; 11 bases fit TRBD2. The CDR3 is 16 residues long. V trimming: 2 bases; J trimming: 6 bases; junction bases outside the gene matches: 5. CDR1 and CDR2 from the germline V gene are KGHDR and SFDVKD. CDR3 DNA sequence: TGTGCCACCAGTGATTCTAGCGGGGGGCCACTCAATGAGCAGTTCTTC. This gives the protein CATSDSSGGPLNEQFF.

V gene TRBV20-1 combines with J gene TRBJ2-1; 11 bases are a match to TRBD2. This CDR3 has 18 amino acids. Trimming removed 3 bases from V and 5 bases from J; junction bases left unmatched: 15. Germline V gene lookup returns CDR1 DFQATT and CDR2 SNEGSKA (reference sequence). This chain's CDR3 is CSASRSSGREFGNNEQFF. The CDR3 DNA is TGCAGTGCTAGCCGTAGTAGCGGGAGGGAGTTTGGGAACAATGAGCAGTTCTTC.

This clonotype turned up a few times. V gene TRBV12-3 or TRBV12-4 combines with J gene TRBJ1-1, with D hard to call. Trimming removed 3 bases from V and 3 bases from J, with 5 bases in between. This CDR3 has 12 residues. The CDR3: CASSFLDTEAFF. DNA of the CDR3: TGTGCCAGCAGTTTTTTGGACACTGAAGCTTTCTTT.

This clonotype was found a few times. V and J are TRBV20-1 and TRBJ2-4, with D perhaps given as TRBD1 or TRBD2 (5 bases each). This CDR3 contains 15 residues. The ends were cut back, 4 bases at V and 0 bases at J, with 13 bases in the middle. Germline V CDR1 and CDR2: DFQATT, SNEGSKA (reference sequence). DNA for the CDR3: TGCAGTGCTATGGGACCGCTACTAGCCAAAAACATTCAGTACTTC. This translates into CSAMGPLLAKNIQYF.

The chain carries TRBV6-2 or TRBV6-3 and TRBJ1-2; D not resolved. The germline gives CDR1 MNHEY, CDR2 SVGEGT. Trimming shortened V by 7 bases and J by 2 bases, and 5 bases separated the two germline ends. This CDR3 contains 11 residues. The CDR3 DNA sequence: TGTGCCAGCACGGGGAACTATGGCTACACCTTC. It codes for CASTGNYGYTF.

The chain links TRBV5-1 to TRBJ1-1, with 7 bases matching TRBD1. CDR3 length: 14 residues. Germline V CDR1 and CDR2: SGHRS, YFSETQ. With V trimmed by 4 bases and J by 1 base, 4 bases remained unmatched. The CDR3 nucleotides read TGCGCCAGCAGCGGGGGACAGTGGAACACTGAAGCTTTCTTT. Protein product: CASSGGQWNTEAFF.

This clonotype was seen a handful of times. This rearrangement joins TRBV12-3 or TRBV12-4 to TRBJ2-7; 11 bases agree with TRBD2. This CDR3 region has 16 residues. V was clipped by 1 base and J by 3 bases; unmatched bases: 5. CDR3 residues: CASSLGQLAGGYEQYF. CDR3 bases: TGTGCCAGCAGTTTAGGGCAGCTAGCGGGGGGCTACGAGCAGTACTTC.

The chain employs TRBV7-7 and TRBJ2-3; 14 bases agree with TRBD2. CDR3 length: 16 amino acids. CDR1 and CDR2 (germline): SSHAT, FNYEAQ (reference sequence). V shed 4 bases and J 5 bases; nucleotides not matched to a gene: 5. This CDR3 is CASSSGTSGGVDTQYF. CDR3 nucleotide sequence: TGTGCCAGCAGCTCGGGGACTAGCGGGGGTGTAGATACGCAGTATTTT.

The chain combines TRBV6-5 with TRBJ2-6; TRBD1 aligns across 8 bases. The germline V gene encodes CDR1 MNHEY and CDR2 SVGAGI. CDR3 length equals 16 residues. Trimming took 4 bases from V and 2 from J; bases not matched to a gene: 4. This CDR3 reads CASSWTGTAGANVLTF. The CDR3 DNA follows: TGTGCCAGCAGTTGGACAGGGACCGCTGGGGCCAACGTCCTGACTTTC.

This sequence joins TRBV12-3 or TRBV12-4 and TRBJ2-7, with 7 nucleotides matching TRBD1. This CDR3 is built from 14 residues. The trim removed 6 bases at V and 0 bases at J, leaving 5 bases unmatched. The CDR3, as DNA: TGTGCCAGCAGAATAGGGACAGCCTCCTACGAGCAGTACTTC. Its protein product is CASRIGTASYEQYF.

Here the CDR3 DNA reads TGCGCCAGCAGCTTGGAGGGGCCCCGGGCTTTCTTT. Amino acids: CASSLEGPRAFF. The genes are TRBV5-1 and TRBJ1-1, with D possibly matching TRBD1 (5 bases). CDR1 is SGHRS and CDR2 is YFSETQ in the germline V gene. Deletions cut 0 bases from V and 11 bases from J, with 11 bases between. The CDR3 spans 12 residues.

The chain combines TRBV18 with TRBJ2-5; 12 nucleotides line up with TRBD2. After removal of 2 bases from V and 5 bases from J, the junction contained 6 bases not matched to a gene. This CDR3 comprises 16 residues. The germline CDR1 and CDR2 sequences are KGHSH and LQKENI. CDR3 nucleotide sequence: TGTGCCAGCTCACCAGTGACTAGCGGGGGAAGGGAGACCCAGTACTTC. It encodes CASSPVTSGGRETQYF.

The genes are TRBV14 and TRBJ2-7; possibly TRBD1 or TRBD2 for D (5 bases each). The CDR3 loop spans 14 amino acids. Trimming removed 4 bases from V and 1 base from J, with 11 bases in between. Germline-derived CDR1 and CDR2 are SGHDN and FVKESK. DNA for the CDR3: TGTGCCAGCAGCCCTGGGACCCCATCCTACGAGCAGTACTTC. Translation gives CASSPGTPSYEQYF.

The V call is TRBV5-1, the J call TRBJ2-3, with no clear D. Germline V gene lookup returns CDR1 SGHRS and CDR2 YFSETQ. The CDR3 consists of 11 residues. V was cut by 4 bases and J by 8 bases, with 8 bases left in between. The CDR3: CASSPGSTQYF. CDR3 coding DNA: TGCGCCAGCAGCCCGGGTAGTACGCAGTATTTT.

This clonotype came up a few times. The chain employs TRBV28 and TRBJ2-5, with 10 bases that match TRBD1. V shed 3 bases and J 4 bases; nucleotides not matched to a gene: 11. CDR1 and CDR2 from the germline V gene are MDHEN and SYDVKM. The length of the CDR3 is 17 residues. The CDR3 protein is CASSLDRGEPRLETQYF. The CDR3 DNA is TGTGCCAGCAGTTTGGACAGGGGGGAGCCCCGATTAGAGACCCAGTACTTC.

Note on this clonotype: A read error may account for a junction end that differs from germline. The chain combines TRBV7-2 with TRBJ1-1, with D perhaps matching TRBD1 (5 bases). Germline CDR1 reads SGHTA; CDR2 reads FQGNSA. CDR3 length equals 16 residues. The CDR3 sequence is CASSLPRDAWNAEAFF. The CDR3 bases are TGTGCCAGCAGCTTACCCCGGGACGCATGGAACGCTGAAGCTTTCTTT. Drawing the rest from reference TRBV7-2 and TRBJ1-1, the complete variable domain is GAGVSQSPSNKVTEKGKDVELRCDPISGHTALYWYRQSLGQGLEFLIYFQGNSAPDKSGLPSDRFSAERTGGSVSTLTIQRTQQEDSAVYLCASSLPRDAWNAEAFFGQGTRLTVV.

The rearrangement uses TRBV6-2 or TRBV6-3 and TRBJ1-4; 7 bases line up with TRBD1. With V trimmed by 6 bases and J by 6 bases, 13 bases remained unmatched. This CDR3 contains 16 residues. Germline V gene lookup returns CDR1 MNHEY and CDR2 SVGEGT. CDR3 protein: CASSQDRGQNYEKLFF. In nucleotides, the CDR3 is TGTGCCAGCAGCCAGGATCGGGGACAGAATTATGAAAAACTGTTTTTT.

This clonotype was found a few times. At one end, the junction sequence differs from germline, possibly due to a read error. This chain joins TRBV10-3 and TRBJ2-7, with D perhaps TRBD1 (6 bases). The CDR3 has 14 amino acids. The V gene's germline CDR1 is ENHRY and CDR2 SYGVKD. DNA of the CDR3: TGTGCCGTCAGAGGGGCAGGGGCAACCTACGAGCAGTACTTC. Amino acids: CAVRGAGATYEQYF.

This clonotype has a handful of counts. The chain employs TRBV20-1 and TRBJ2-5; TRBD2 agrees at 9 bases. Trimming removed 0 bases from V and 3 bases from J; junction bases left unmatched: 5. This CDR3 has 15 amino acids. Per germline, CDR1 DFQATT and CDR2 SNEGSKA (reference sequence). The DNA of the CDR3 is TGCAGTGCTAGAGATCGAGGGACTAGCAAAGAGACCCAGTACTTC. It translates to CSARDRGTSKETQYF.

V gene TRBV7-2 combines with J gene TRBJ2-7; D gene unclear. V lost 1 base and J lost 6, with 10 bases in between. This CDR3 contains 13 residues. Germline V lookup: CDR1 SGHTA, CDR2 FQGNSA. The DNA of the CDR3 is TGTGCCAGCAGCTTAGTCTTGGTCGGCGAGCAGTACTTC. It encodes CASSLVLVGEQYF.

V usage is TRBV28 and J usage is TRBJ2-7, with D possibly being TRBD1 (5 bases). Trimming cost V 7 bases and J 7 bases, with 20 bases left between them. The CDR3 runs 14 residues. Germline V gene lookup returns CDR1 MDHEN and CDR2 SYDVKM. The CDR3 region has the DNA TGTGCCAGCACCAGGACAAGATCCTACAATGAGCAGTACTTC. Translated, it gives CASTRTRSYNEQYF. Together with reference TRBV28 and TRBJ2-7, the CDR3 gives the full variable domain: DVKVTQSSRYLVKRTGEKVFLECVQDMDHENMFWYRQDPGLGLRLIYFSYDVKMKEKGDIPEGYSVSREKKERFSLILESASTNQTSMYLCASTRTRSYNEQYFGPGTRLTVT.

V is TRBV10-3 and J is TRBJ2-7; 10 nucleotides agree with TRBD1. V lost 2 bases, J lost 4 bases, and 2 bases stayed unmatched. This CDR3 comprises 14 residues. Per the germline V gene, CDR1 is ENHRY and CDR2 is SYGVKD. Written as DNA, the CDR3 is TGTGCCATCAGTGAGGACAGGGGGCAGTACGAGCAGTACTTC. It yields the protein CAISEDRGQYEQYF.

The rearrangement joins TRBV28 to TRBJ1-6; the D gene is possibly TRBD1 (5 bases). CDR1 MDHEN and CDR2 SYDVKM come from the germline V gene. The V end was cut by 3 bases, the J end by 4 bases, with 10 bases between. The CDR3 consists of 15 residues. This CDR3 is CASSLRRQYNSPLHF. The CDR3 region has the DNA TGTGCCAGCAGTTTGCGTAGACAGTATAATTCACCCCTCCACTTT.

V gene TRBV6-2 or TRBV6-3 combines with J gene TRBJ1-4; D remains unclear. Germline V gene data show CDR1 as MNHEY and CDR2 as SVGEGT. Trimming left V 2 bases short and J 1 base short, with 5 bases between. The CDR3 is 14 amino acids. The CDR3 bases are TGTGCCAGCAGTTACGAGTTAACTAATGAAAAACTGTTTTTT. Translated: CASSYELTNEKLFF.